This TCR beta chain was found in a study of cytomegalovirus exposure and HLA in healthy donors. The PCR made use of 60 Vbeta and 13 Jbeta primers. Assay used: immunoSEQ multiplex PCR; TCRdb lists only in-frame clones, some missing. The sample has about 200,000 clones, around three quarters seen once. Sequencing was carried out using PBMCs. This receptor was identified in a man aged 30-40 years in good health and CMV-seronegative.

CDR3 bases: TGTGCCAGCAGCCTGGGACAGGGGGCGTCAGATACGCAGTATTTT. Translation: CASSLGQGASDTQYF. This chain connects TRBV28 to TRBJ2-3; 12 bases are shared with TRBD1. Germline trimming cut 6 bases from V and 4 bases from J; bases unmatched to any gene: 5. This CDR3 has 15 residues. CDR1 is MDHEN, CDR2 SYDVKM, per germline. The whole variable domain, remainder taken from reference TRBV28 and TRBJ2-3, is DVKVTQSSRYLVKRTGEKVFLECVQDMDHENMFWYRQDPGLGLRLIYFSYDVKMKEKGDIPEGYSVSREKKERFSLILESASTNQTSMYLCASSLGQGASDTQYFGPGTRLTVL.